A few counts support the clone carrying this T cell receptor (beta chain). Its target is unknown. V lost 6 bases, J lost 0 bases, and 17 bases stayed unmatched. Per germline, CDR1 SNHLY and CDR2 FYNNEI. This CDR3 spans 20 amino acids. The data stem from a study of shared clonotypes between healthy human individuals. Profiling relied on immunoSEQ multiplex PCR, and the TCRdb table lists in-frame clones only, not all of them. The table shows hundreds of thousands of clones, with over 65% occurring only once. Study-level points and caveats: A handful of donors shared about 4.5% of their naive CD4 clonotypes.

The sequence came from a woman aged 25-40 years in good health. The rearrangement uses TRBV2 and TRBJ1-6, with 7 bases aligning to TRBD1. Sequenced sample: memory CD4+ T cells sorted from blood. Regarding subset: CD45RA-negative fraction. CDR3 coding DNA: TGTGCCAGCAGGGACCACCTTGTAACGGGACAGAGCTCCTATAATTCACCCCTCCACTTT. Translating it yields CASRDHLVTGQSSYNSPLHF.